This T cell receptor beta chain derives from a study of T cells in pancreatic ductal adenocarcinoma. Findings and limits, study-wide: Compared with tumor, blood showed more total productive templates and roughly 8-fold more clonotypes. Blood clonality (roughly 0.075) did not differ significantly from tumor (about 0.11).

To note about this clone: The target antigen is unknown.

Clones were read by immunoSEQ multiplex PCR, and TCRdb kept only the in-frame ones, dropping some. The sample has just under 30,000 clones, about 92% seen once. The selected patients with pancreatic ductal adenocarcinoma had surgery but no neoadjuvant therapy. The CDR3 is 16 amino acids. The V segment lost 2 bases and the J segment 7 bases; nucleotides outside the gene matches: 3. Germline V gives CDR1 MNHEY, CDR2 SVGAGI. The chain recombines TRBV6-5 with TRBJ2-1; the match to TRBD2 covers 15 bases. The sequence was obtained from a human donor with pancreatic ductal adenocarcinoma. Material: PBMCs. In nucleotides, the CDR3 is TGTGCCAGCAGTTACCCCGGACTAGCGGGAGGGAATGAGCAGTTCTTC. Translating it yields CASSYPGLAGGNEQFF.